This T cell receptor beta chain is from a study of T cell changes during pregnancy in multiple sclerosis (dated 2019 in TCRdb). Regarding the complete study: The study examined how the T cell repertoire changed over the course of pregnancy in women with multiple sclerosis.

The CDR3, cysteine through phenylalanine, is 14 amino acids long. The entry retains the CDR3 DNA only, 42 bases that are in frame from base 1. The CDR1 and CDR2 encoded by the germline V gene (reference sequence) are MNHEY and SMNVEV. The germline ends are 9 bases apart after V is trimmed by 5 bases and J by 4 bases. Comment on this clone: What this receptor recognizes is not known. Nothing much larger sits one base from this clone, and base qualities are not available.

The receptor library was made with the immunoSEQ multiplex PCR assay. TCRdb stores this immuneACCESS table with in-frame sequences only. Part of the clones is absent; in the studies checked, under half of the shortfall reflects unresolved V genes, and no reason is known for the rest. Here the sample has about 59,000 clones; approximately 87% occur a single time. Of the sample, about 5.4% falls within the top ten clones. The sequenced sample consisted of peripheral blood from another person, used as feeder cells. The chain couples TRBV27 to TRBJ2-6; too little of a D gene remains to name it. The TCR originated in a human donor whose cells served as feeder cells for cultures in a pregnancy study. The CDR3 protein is CASSLRSGANVLTF. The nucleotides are TGTGCCAGCAGTCTTAGGTCCGGGGCCAACGTCCTGACTTTC. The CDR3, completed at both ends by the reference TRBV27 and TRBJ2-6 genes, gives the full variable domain EAQVTQNPRYLITVTGKKLTVTCSQNMNHEYMSWYRQDPGLGLRQIYYSMNVEVTDKGDVPEGYKVSRKEKRNFPLILESPSPNQTSLYFCASSLRSGANVLTFGAGSRLTVL.